Here is one T cell receptor (beta chain) with its context. TCRdb keeps only in-frame clones here, not all; method: immunoSEQ multiplex PCR. This table has 300,000 to 400,000 clones, roughly 90% appearing once. Seattle participants joined during active infection and were tracked over time. This CDR3 is 13 amino acids long. From germline, CDR1 is SNHLY and CDR2 FYNNEI. Trimming cost V 8 bases and J 4 bases, with 14 bases left between them. The sample belongs to a study of blood T cell repertoires in COVID-19. Overall study: Material from acute and convalescent COVID-19 was sourced from the United States, Italy and Spain.

This TCR was sampled from a woman in her thirties with COVID-19, enrolled during active disease. Specimen: peripheral blood. The chain combines TRBV2 with TRBJ1-2; D is perhaps TRBD1 (5 bases). CDR3: CASPGLRGYGYTF. CDR3 nucleotides: TGTGCCAGCCCGGGACTCCGGGGCTATGGCTACACCTTC.